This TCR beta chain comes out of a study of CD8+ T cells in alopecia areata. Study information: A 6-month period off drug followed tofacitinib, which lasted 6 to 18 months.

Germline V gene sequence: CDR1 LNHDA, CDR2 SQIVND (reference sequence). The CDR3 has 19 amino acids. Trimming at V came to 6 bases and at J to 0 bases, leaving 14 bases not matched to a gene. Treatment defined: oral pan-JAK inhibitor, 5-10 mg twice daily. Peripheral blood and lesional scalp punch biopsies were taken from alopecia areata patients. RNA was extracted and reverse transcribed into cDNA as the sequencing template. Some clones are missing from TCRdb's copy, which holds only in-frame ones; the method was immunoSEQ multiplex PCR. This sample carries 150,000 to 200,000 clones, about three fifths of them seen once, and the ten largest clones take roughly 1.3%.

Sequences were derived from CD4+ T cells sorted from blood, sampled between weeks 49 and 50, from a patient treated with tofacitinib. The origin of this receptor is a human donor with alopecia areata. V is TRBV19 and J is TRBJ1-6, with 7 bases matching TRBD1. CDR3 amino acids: CASRRTGINPGSYNSPLHF. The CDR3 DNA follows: TGTGCCAGTAGAAGGACAGGAATAAATCCTGGCTCCTATAATTCACCCCTCCACTTT.